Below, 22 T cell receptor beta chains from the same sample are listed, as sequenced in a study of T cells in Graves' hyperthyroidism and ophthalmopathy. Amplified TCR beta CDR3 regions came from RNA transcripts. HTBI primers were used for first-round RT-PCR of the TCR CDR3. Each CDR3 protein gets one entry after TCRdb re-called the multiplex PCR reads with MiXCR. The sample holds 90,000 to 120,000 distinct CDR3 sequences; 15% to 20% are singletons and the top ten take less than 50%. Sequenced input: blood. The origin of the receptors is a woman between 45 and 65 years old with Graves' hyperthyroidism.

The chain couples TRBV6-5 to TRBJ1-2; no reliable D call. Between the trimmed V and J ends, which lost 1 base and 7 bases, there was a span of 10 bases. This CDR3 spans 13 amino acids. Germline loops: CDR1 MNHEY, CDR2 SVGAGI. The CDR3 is CASSYLREAGYTF. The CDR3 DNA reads TGTGCCAGCAGTTACTTACGGGAAGCTGGCTACACCTTC.

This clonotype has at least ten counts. The CDR3 bases are TGCGCCAGCAGCTCCACGCCCTTGTCTAGCGGGAGCGCCAAAAACATTCAGTACTTC. Translation gives CASSSTPLSSGSAKNIQYF. The chain combines TRBV5-1 with TRBJ2-4; 10 nucleotides line up with TRBD2. This CDR3 comprises 19 residues. Germline V gives CDR1 SGHRS, CDR2 YFSETQ. After removal of 3 bases from V and 1 base from J, the junction contained 13 bases not matched to a gene.

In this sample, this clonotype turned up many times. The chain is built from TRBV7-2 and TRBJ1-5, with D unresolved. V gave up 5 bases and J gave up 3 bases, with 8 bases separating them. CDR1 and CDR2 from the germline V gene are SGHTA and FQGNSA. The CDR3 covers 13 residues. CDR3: CASSPFSNQPQHF. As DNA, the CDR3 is TGTGCCAGCAGCCCCTTTTCCAATCAGCCCCAGCATTTT.

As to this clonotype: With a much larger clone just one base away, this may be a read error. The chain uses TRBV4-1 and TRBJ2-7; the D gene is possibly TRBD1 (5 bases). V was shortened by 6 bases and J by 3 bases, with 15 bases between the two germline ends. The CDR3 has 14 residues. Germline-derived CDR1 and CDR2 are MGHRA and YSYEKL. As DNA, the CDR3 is TGCGCCAGCAGACCTGGACATGGAAACTACGAGCAGTACTTC. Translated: CASRPGHGNYEQYF.

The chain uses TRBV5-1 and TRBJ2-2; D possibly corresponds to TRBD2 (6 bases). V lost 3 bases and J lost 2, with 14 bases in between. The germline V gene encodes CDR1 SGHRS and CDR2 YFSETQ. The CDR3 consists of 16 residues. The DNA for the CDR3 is TGCGCCAGCAGCTCCGGGACTGGCCTAAACACCGGGGAGCTGTTTTTT. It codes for CASSSGTGLNTGELFF.

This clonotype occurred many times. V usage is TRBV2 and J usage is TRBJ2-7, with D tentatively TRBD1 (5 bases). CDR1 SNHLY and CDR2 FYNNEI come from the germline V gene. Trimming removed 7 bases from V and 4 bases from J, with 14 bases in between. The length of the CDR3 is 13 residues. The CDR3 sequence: CASNLQVRYEQYV. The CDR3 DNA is TGTGCCAGCAACCTACAGGTCCGATACGAGCAGTACGTC.

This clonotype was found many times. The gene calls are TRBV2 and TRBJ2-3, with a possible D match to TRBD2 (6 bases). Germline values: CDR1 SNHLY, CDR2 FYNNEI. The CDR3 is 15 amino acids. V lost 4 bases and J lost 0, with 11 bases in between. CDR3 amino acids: CASSVGRGSTDTQYF. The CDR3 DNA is TGTGCCAGCAGTGTGGGTCGGGGGAGCACAGATACGCAGTATTTT.

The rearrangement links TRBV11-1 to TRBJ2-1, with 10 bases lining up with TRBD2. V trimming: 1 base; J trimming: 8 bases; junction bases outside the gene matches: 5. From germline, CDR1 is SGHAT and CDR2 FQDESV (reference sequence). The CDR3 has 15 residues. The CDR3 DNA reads TGTGCCAGCAGCTTAGGAAGCGGGAGGGACCATGAGCAGTTCTTC. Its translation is CASSLGSGRDHEQFF.

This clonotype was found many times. This CDR3 reads CASSGDWKNIQYF. The DNA of the CDR3 is TGTGCCAGCAGTGGGGACTGGAAAAACATTCAGTACTTC. The V and J genes are TRBV27 and TRBJ2-4; tentative D call: TRBD2 (6 bases). The germline gives CDR1 MNHEY, CDR2 SMNVEV (reference sequence). Trimming took 5 bases from V and 4 from J, leaving 9 bases between them. The CDR3 loop spans 13 amino acids.

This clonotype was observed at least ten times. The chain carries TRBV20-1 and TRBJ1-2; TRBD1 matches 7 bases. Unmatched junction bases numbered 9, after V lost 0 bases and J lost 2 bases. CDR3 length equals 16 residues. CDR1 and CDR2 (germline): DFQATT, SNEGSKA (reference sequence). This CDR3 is CSARDWAGTANYGYTF. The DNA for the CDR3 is TGCAGTGCTAGAGATTGGGCCGGGACAGCGAACTATGGCTACACCTTC.

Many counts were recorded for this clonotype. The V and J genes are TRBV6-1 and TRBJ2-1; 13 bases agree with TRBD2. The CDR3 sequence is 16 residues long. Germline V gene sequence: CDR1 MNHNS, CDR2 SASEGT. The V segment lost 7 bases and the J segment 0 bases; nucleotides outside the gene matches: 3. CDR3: CASKGLAGPSYNEQFF. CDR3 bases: TGTGCCAGCAAGGGACTAGCGGGACCCTCCTACAATGAGCAGTTCTTC.

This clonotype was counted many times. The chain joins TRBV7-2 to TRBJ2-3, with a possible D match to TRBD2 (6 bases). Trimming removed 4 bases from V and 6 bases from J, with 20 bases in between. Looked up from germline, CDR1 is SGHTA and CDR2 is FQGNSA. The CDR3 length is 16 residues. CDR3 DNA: TGTGCCAGCAGCTCGAATCCGGGACGTAGCGGTGATACGCAGTATTTT. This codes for CASSSNPGRSGDTQYF.

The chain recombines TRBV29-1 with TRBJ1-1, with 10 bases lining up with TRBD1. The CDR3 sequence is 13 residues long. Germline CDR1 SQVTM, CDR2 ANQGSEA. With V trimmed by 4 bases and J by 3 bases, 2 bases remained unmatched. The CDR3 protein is CSVGQGAYTEAFF. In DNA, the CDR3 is TGCAGCGTTGGACAGGGGGCTTACACTGAAGCTTTCTTT. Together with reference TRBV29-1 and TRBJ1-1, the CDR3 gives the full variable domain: SAVISQKPSRDICQRGTSLTIQCQVDSQVTMMFWYRQQPGQSLTLIATANQGSEATYESGFVIDKFPISRPNLTFSTLTVSNMSPEDSSIYLCSVGQGAYTEAFFGQGTRLTVV.

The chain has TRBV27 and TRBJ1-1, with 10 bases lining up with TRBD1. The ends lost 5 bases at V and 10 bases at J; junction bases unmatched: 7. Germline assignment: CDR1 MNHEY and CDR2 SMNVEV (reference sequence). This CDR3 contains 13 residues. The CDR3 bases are TGTGCCAGCAGTCTGACAGGGGGCGGTACAGCTTTCTTT. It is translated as CASSLTGGGTAFF.

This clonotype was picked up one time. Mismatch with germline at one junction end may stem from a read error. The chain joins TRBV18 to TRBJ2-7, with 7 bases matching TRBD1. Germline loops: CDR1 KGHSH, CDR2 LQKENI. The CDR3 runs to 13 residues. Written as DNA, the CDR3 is TGTACCAGCTCACCAGGGACAGATCAGGAGCAGTACTTC. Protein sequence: CTSSPGTDQEQYF.

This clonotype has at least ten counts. The CDR3 DNA follows: TGCGCCAGCAGTGACCAGGGGGTTCAAGAGACCCAGTACTTC. Its protein is CASSDQGVQETQYF. The chain carries TRBV10-2 and TRBJ2-5; 7 bases agree with TRBD1. The CDR3 runs 14 residues. Trimming at V came to 3 bases and at J to 2 bases, leaving 3 bases not matched to a gene. The germline V gene encodes CDR1 WSHSY and CDR2 SAAADI.

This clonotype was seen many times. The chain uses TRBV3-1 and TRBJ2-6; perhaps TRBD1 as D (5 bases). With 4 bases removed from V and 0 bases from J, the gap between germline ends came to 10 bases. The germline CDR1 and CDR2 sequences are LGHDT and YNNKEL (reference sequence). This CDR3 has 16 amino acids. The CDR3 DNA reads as TGTGCCAGCAGCCCGAGACAGAGCTCTGGGGCCAACGTCCTGACTTTC. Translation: CASSPRQSSGANVLTF.

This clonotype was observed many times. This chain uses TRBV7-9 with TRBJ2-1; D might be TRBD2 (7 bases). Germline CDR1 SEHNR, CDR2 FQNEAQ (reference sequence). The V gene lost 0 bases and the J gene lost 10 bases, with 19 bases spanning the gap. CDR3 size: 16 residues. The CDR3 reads CASSLALGGGSGEQFF. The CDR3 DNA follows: TGTGCCAGCAGCTTAGCGCTGGGGGGCGGGAGTGGCGAGCAGTTCTTC.

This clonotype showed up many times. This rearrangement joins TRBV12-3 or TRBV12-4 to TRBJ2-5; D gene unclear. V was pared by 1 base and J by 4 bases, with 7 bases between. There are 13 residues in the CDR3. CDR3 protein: CASSLGGIETQYF. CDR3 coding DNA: TGTGCCAGCAGTTTAGGGGGAATAGAGACCCAGTACTTC.

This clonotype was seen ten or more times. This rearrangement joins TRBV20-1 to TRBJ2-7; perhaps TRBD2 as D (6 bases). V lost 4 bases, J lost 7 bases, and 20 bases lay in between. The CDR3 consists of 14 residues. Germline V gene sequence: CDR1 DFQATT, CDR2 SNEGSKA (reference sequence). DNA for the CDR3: TGCAGTGCTAAGGGCGGTGGAAGGGGAGGTGAGCAGTACTTC. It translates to CSAKGGGRGGEQYF.

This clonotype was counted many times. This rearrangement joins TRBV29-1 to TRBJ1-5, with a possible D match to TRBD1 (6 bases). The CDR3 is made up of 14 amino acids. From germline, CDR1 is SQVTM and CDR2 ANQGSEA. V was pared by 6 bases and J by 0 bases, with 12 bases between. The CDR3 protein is CSVQDRNSNQPQHF. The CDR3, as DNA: TGCAGCGTCCAGGACAGAAATAGCAATCAGCCCCAGCATTTT. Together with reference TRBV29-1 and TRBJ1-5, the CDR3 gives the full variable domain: SAVISQKPSRDICQRGTSLTIQCQVDSQVTMMFWYRQQPGQSLTLIATANQGSEATYESGFVIDKFPISRPNLTFSTLTVSNMSPEDSSIYLCSVQDRNSNQPQHFGDGTRLSIL.

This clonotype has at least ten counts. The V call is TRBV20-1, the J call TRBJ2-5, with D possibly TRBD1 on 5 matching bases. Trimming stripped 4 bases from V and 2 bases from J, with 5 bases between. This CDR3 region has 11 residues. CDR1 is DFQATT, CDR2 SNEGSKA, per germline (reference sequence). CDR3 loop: CSATGQETQYF. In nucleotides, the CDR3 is TGCAGTGCTACAGGGCAAGAGACCCAGTACTTC.